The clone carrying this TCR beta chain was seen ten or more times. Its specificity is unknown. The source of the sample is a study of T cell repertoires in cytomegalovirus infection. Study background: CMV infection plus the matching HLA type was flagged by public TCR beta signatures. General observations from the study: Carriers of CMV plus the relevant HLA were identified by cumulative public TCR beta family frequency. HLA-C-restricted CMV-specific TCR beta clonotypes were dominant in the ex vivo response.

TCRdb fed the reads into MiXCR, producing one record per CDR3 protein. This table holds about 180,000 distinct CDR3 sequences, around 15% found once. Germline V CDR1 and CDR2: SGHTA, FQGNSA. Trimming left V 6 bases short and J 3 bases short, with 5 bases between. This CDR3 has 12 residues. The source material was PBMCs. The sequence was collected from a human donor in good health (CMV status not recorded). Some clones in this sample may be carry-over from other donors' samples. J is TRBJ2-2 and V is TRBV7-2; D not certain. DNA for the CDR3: TGTGCCAGCAGGGGTTACACCGGGGAGCTGTTTTTT. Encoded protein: CASRGYTGELFF.